The next 11 T cell receptor beta chains were all read from a single sample in a study of T cell responses to AZD1222 COVID-19 vaccine. Generated by immunoSEQ multiplex PCR, the TCRdb table keeps only in-frame clones and is missing some. The table shows about 150,000 clones, with about 90% occurring only once. Here the sequenced sample was peripheral blood, taken on day 0 of MenACWY control vaccination. These receptors were collected from an adult in good health.

This chain uses TRBV11-2 with TRBJ1-1; no clear D. Trimming took off 5 bases at V and 2 bases at J, with 18 bases between the two ends. CDR1 SGHAT and CDR2 FQNNGV come from the germline V gene. This CDR3 spans 16 amino acids. The CDR3 reads CASSSGLRQYNTEAFF. CDR3 DNA sequence: TGTGCCAGCAGCAGCGGCCTTCGCCAATACAACACTGAAGCTTTCTTT.

The rearrangement uses TRBV30 and TRBJ1-5; weak D call: TRBD1 (5 bases). The CDR3 runs 16 residues. Trimming shortened V by 2 bases and J by 7 bases, and 21 bases separated the two germline ends. Germline lookup yields CDR1 GTSNPN and CDR2 SVGIG (reference sequence). The CDR3 sequence is CAWSRSTGTKNQPQHF. CDR3 in DNA: TGTGCCTGGAGTCGATCCACCGGGACCAAAAACCAGCCCCAGCATTTT.

V gene TRBV2 combines with J gene TRBJ2-1; D unresolved. This CDR3 is built from 13 residues. Between the trimmed V and J ends, which lost 7 bases and 9 bases, there was a span of 16 bases. Germline CDR1 SNHLY, CDR2 FYNNEI. CDR3 sequence reads: CASIPHSRSEQFF. CDR3 DNA: TGTGCCAGCATTCCCCACTCCCGGAGTGAGCAGTTCTTC.

The rearrangement joins TRBV15 to TRBJ2-3, with D possibly TRBD1 on 7 matching bases. Deletions cut 5 bases from V and 4 bases from J, with 16 bases between. Germline CDR1 reads LNHNV; CDR2 reads YYDKDF (reference sequence). The CDR3 sequence is 15 residues long. The CDR3 nucleotides read TGTGCCACCAGCCCCCAGGGGGGAGTATCAGATACGCAGTATTTT. Encoded protein: CATSPQGGVSDTQYF.

This chain links TRBV6-5 with TRBJ2-7, with D perhaps assigned TRBD1 or TRBD2 (5 bases each). V dropped 7 bases and J dropped 4 bases, with 17 bases sitting between them. The V gene's germline CDR1 is MNHEY and CDR2 SVGAGI. The CDR3 length is 14 residues. The CDR3 DNA reads TGTGCCAGCATTCTAGACGGGACCTATTACGAGCAGTACTTC. Translated: CASILDGTYYEQYF.

The chain carries TRBV18 and TRBJ1-2, with 7 bases that match TRBD1. This CDR3 comprises 14 residues. Germline V CDR1 and CDR2: KGHSH, LQKENI. With 3 bases clipped from V and 8 bases from J, the junction kept 9 bases outside the gene matches. Here the CDR3 reads CASSPQGDAGGYTF. The DNA of the CDR3 is TGTGCCAGCTCACCCCAGGGGGACGCGGGAGGCTACACCTTC.

This chain uses TRBV10-3 with TRBJ2-7; 11 bases agree with TRBD1. Trimming at V came to 3 bases and at J to 4 bases, leaving 2 bases not matched to a gene. CDR1 is ENHRY, CDR2 SYGVKD, per germline. The CDR3 consists of 14 residues. Here the CDR3 reads CAISDGTGGYEQYV. CDR3 sequence (DNA): TGTGCCATCAGTGACGGGACAGGGGGTTACGAGCAGTACGTC.

This chain joins TRBV5-4 and TRBJ2-5; D remains ambiguous. Germline CDR1 is SGHNT and CDR2 is YYREEE (reference sequence). The CDR3 length is 15 residues. Trimming took 1 base from V and 2 from J, leaving 12 bases between them. CDR3 sequence reads: CASSLLGNVQETQYF. CDR3 nucleotide sequence: TGTGCCAGCAGCTTGCTGGGAAACGTTCAAGAGACCCAGTACTTC.

The CDR3 region is CSVRLGGNTIYF. For the CDR3, the DNA is TGCAGCGTTAGGCTGGGGGGAAACACCATATATTTT. The V gene is TRBV29-1, the J gene TRBJ1-3; D is undetermined. Trimming pared 5 bases from V and 4 bases from J, leaving 9 bases between. There are 12 residues in the CDR3. Per the germline V gene, CDR1 is SQVTM and CDR2 is ANQGSEA.

The V and J genes are TRBV28 and TRBJ1-2, with a weak D call TRBD1 (6 bases). Germline loops: CDR1 MDHEN, CDR2 SYDVKM. Trimming removed 4 bases at V and 2 bases at J, with 14 bases between. The CDR3 runs to 15 residues. The CDR3 reads CASSSGQRNNYGYTF. For the CDR3, the DNA is TGTGCCAGCAGTTCCGGACAGCGGAACAACTATGGCTACACCTTC.

The chain joins TRBV5-1 to TRBJ2-2; 7 bases match TRBD1. Per germline, CDR1 SGHRS and CDR2 YFSETQ. The CDR3 is 15 residues long. Trimming removed 5 bases from V and 4 bases from J; junction bases left unmatched: 8. The CDR3 sequence: CASRIPGQSTGELFF. DNA for the CDR3: TGCGCCAGCAGAATTCCGGGACAGTCCACCGGGGAGCTGTTTTTT.